The sequence of this T cell receptor beta chain was determined in a study of blood T cells in healthy people across ages. For the study at large: Using template switching, researchers captured about one barcoded beta molecule for each two T cells.

Study-level points and caveats: Samples with more naive T cells showed higher observed beta diversity.

Combining a sample-barcoded 5' primer with a J-beta primer mix, a second PCR ran for roughly 6 to 12 cycles. A single record per CDR3 protein comes from TCRdb applying MiXCR to the 5' RACE reads. The data hold approximately 1,000,000 distinct CDR3 sequences, with 35% to 45% observed a single time. Each donor had around 9.2 milliliters of peripheral blood drawn. Germline loops: CDR1 SGHTA, CDR2 FQGNSA. The CDR3 extends over 15 amino acids. Trimming removed 0 bases at V and 2 bases at J, with 9 bases between. Only a few counts were recorded for this clonotype. As yet, its antigen is unknown. This receptor was identified in a man in his late teens or twenties in good health. V and J are TRBV7-2 and TRBJ2-3; the D is unclear. Sample: blood. Here the CDR3 reads CASSLAGPNTDTQYF. The CDR3 nucleotides read TGTGCCAGCAGCTTAGCGGGTCCAAACACAGATACGCAGTATTTT.